The rows below give T cell receptor beta chains drawn from one sample of a study of regulatory T cells in long-lasting Graves disease. MiXCR, applied by TCRdb to the multiplex PCR reads, yields one record per CDR3 protein. The repertoire holds roughly 610,000 distinct CDR3 sequences, with roughly 15% as singletons. These same data were also listed under a study on T cells in Graves' hyperthyroidism and ophthalmopathy.

The input for sequencing was peripheral blood mononuclear cells (PBMCs), taken at new diagnosis, from a patient treated with antithyroid drugs. All receptors derive from a woman in her twenties or thirties with Graves disease. The CDR3 runs from the conserved cysteine through the conserved F or W. Fields, in order: D gene, J gene, V gene, clone size, CDR3 DNA, CDR3 protein. D genes are given only for firm matches. For some rows the clone size is stated as once, few or many, or as a class when expanded; others skip it.

-	TRBJ2-7	TRBV20-1	few	TGCAGTGCCTTCAGGAGGGCAATAAGCCTCTACGAGCAGTACTTC	CSAFRRAISLYEQYF
-	TRBJ2-5	TRBV15	few	TGTGCCACCAGCGCCCGAAGTTTGAAAGAGACCCAGTACTTC	CATSARSLKETQYF
-	TRBJ2-7	TRBV30	few	TGTGCCTTATCCGGGACACCCTACGAGCAGTACTTC	CALSGTPYEQYF
-	TRBJ1-1	TRBV2	many	TGTGCCAGCTATAAGGACCGGACTGAAGCTTTCTTT	CASYKDRTEAFF
-	TRBJ1-1	TRBV28	few	TGTGCCAGCAGTTTACCGGGACAATTGAACACTGAAGCTTTCTTT	CASSLPGQLNTEAFF
TRBD2	TRBJ2-7	TRBV20-1	many	TGCAGTGCTAGAGACCCAGCGGGAACCTACGAGCAGTACTTC	CSARDPAGTYEQYF
-	TRBJ1-5	TRBV19	-	TGTGCCAGTAGACGAGTCGGGCGGCAGCCCCAGCATTTT	CASRRVGRQPQHF
TRBD1	TRBJ1-1	TRBV30	many	TGTGCCTGGAGCCGACAGGGTTGGGGAGCTTTCTTT	CAWSRQGWGAFF
-	TRBJ2-2	TRBV4-1	-	TGCGCCCGCAGCCAGGGCCCAGAGCTGTTTTTT	CARSQGPELFF
-	TRBJ1-1	TRBV11-2	many	TGTGCCAGCAGCCACCTAGGGGATCGCGCTGAAGCTTTCTTT	CASSHLGDRAEAFF
TRBD2	TRBJ2-1	TRBV28	many	TGTGCCAGCAGTTTTACTAGCGGGACGAATGAGCAGTTCTTC	CASSFTSGTNEQFF
TRBD1	TRBJ1-4	TRBV6-2/TRBV6-3	many	TGTGCCAGCAGTTCGGCCCGCCAGGGGGTGGATGAAAAACTGTTTTTT	CASSSARQGVDEKLFF
-	TRBJ1-4	TRBV2	many	TGTGCCAGCAGACTTACACAGGGCAATGAAAAACTGTTTTTT	CASRLTQGNEKLFF
TRBD1	TRBJ1-2	TRBV10-3	few	TGTGCCATCAGTGCCAGGACAGGGGGTGGCTACACCTTC	CAISARTGGGYTF
-	TRBJ1-5	TRBV6-2/TRBV6-3	-	TGTGCCAGCACTGTGGTGGGTAGCAATCAGCCCCAGCATTTT	CASTVVGSNQPQHF
-	TRBJ2-5	TRBV7-9	-	TGTGCCAGCACCCCGGAAGGGGAGACCCAGTACTTC	CASTPEGETQYF
-	TRBJ2-3	TRBV6-2/TRBV6-3	few	TGTGCCAGCAGTTACTCTCTGTTAACGGGTTCAGATACGCAGTATTTT	CASSYSLLTGSDTQYF
TRBD1	TRBJ2-5	TRBV28	many	TGTGCCAGCAGTGGGGGGACAGGCCAAGAGACCCAGTACTTC	CASSGGTGQETQYF
-	TRBJ2-5	TRBV4-1	-	TGCGCCAGCAGCCAAGAATTGCGGGTCCAAGAGACCCAGTACTTC	CASSQELRVQETQYF
TRBD1	TRBJ1-2	TRBV15	-	TGTGCCACAGACCACAAGGGGACAGTTGCCGGCTACACCTTC	CATDHKGTVAGYTF
-	TRBJ1-1	TRBV5-1	many	TGCGCCAGCAGCTTCGAGTACGACAGCTTTAACACTGAAGCTTTCTTT	CASSFEYDSFNTEAFF
-	TRBJ2-1	TRBV7-2	-	TGTGCCAGCAGCTTAGGGGTCTCTGGGGAGGATGAGCAGTTCTTC	CASSLGVSGEDEQFF
TRBD2	TRBJ2-3	TRBV20-1	many	TGCAGTGCTAGAAGGACTAGCGGGAGCGCAGATACGCAGTATTTT	CSARRTSGSADTQYF
TRBD2	TRBJ2-2	TRBV5-1	-	TGCGCCAGCAGCTTTGCGGGAGGTGGGTCCGGGGAGCTGTTTTTT	CASSFAGGGSGELFF
TRBD1	TRBJ1-1	TRBV7-3	few	TGTGCCAGCAGCTTAAACCTAGCAGGGGGAGGTGAAGCTTTCTTT	CASSLNLAGGGEAFF
TRBD2	TRBJ2-3	TRBV9	-	TGTGCCAGCAGCAAGATAGCGGGAGGGCCCGCAGATACGCAGTATTTT	CASSKIAGGPADTQYF
TRBD1	TRBJ1-2	TRBV29-1	few	TGCAGCGTGGGGACTCAACAGGGGGCAAACTATGGCTACACCTTC	CSVGTQQGANYGYTF
TRBD2	TRBJ2-7	TRBV2	many	TGTGCCAGCAAGAGCGGGGAATCCTCCTACGAGCAGTACTTC	CASKSGESSYEQYF
-	TRBJ1-1	TRBV6-1	many	TGTGCCAGCAGTGAAGCGGGGATTCAGGGCGGTGCTGAAGCTTTCTTT	CASSEAGIQGGAEAFF
TRBD1	TRBJ2-5	TRBV30	few	TGTGCCTGGAGTGTAGGGGGCCGAGAGACCCAGTACTTC	CAWSVGGRETQYF
-	TRBJ2-7	TRBV28	many	TGTGCCAGCAGTTTCCTCCTGGACAGACAGTCCTACGAGCAGTACTTC	CASSFLLDRQSYEQYF
-	TRBJ1-3	TRBV30	many	TGTGCCTGGACAGGCTCTGGAAACACCATATATTTT	CAWTGSGNTIYF
-	TRBJ2-3	TRBV6-2/TRBV6-3	few	TGTGCCATAGCGGACACGGGGTGGGTGAATACGCAGTATTTT	CAIADTGWVNTQYF
-	TRBJ2-3	TRBV20-1	many	TGCAGTGCCCGACCCGGACAGAACACAGATACGCAGTATTTT	CSARPGQNTDTQYF
-	TRBJ2-7	TRBV7-9	many	TGTGCCAGCAGCTTCGGACAGCCCGCTTGGGAGCAGTACTTC	CASSFGQPAWEQYF
-	TRBJ1-3	TRBV6-1	-	TGTGCCAGCCGAGGGAGCTCTGGAAACACCATATATTTT	CASRGSSGNTIYF
TRBD1	TRBJ1-2	TRBV30	many	TGTGCCTGGGGGACAGGGGGCTTTTTGAGCTACACCTTC	CAWGTGGFLSYTF
TRBD1	TRBJ1-5	TRBV12-3/TRBV12-4	few	TGTGCCAGCAGTTTAGGACAGGGGGCGGTGGCCCAGCATTTT	CASSLGQGAVAQHF
TRBD2	TRBJ2-3	TRBV28	many	TGTGCCAGCAGCGACCCCCCAACTAGCGGTCCTAGCACAGATACGCAGTATTTT	CASSDPPTSGPSTDTQYF
-	TRBJ2-3	TRBV28	few	TGTGCCAGCAGTTTATGGTGGGCCACGCAGTATTTT	CASSLWWATQYF
-	TRBJ1-2	TRBV25-1	many	TGTGCCAGCAGTGGTCAAAGGGGCTGGGGCTACACCTTC	CASSGQRGWGYTF
-	TRBJ1-1	TRBV11-2	many	TGTGCCAGCAGCGTGGGCCAGGGTTATTTCGGCACTGAAGCTTTCTTT	CASSVGQGYFGTEAFF
TRBD1	TRBJ1-1	TRBV30	-	TGTGCCTGGAGTCGGACAGGTCTGGGAGCGGGCACTGAAGCTTTCTTT	CAWSRTGLGAGTEAFF
-	TRBJ2-6	TRBV5-1	few	TGCGCCAGCAGTGGGTCCCTCTCTGGGGCCAACGTCCTGACTTTC	CASSGSLSGANVLTF
TRBD1	TRBJ1-4	TRBV7-9	many	TGTGCCAGCAGCCGAACCAGTGGGACAGGGGAAAGAGAAAAACTGTTTTTT	CASSRTSGTGEREKLFF
-	TRBJ2-2	TRBV19	few	TGTGCCACCCCGGACCGATATACCGGGGAGCTGTTTTTT	CATPDRYTGELFF
-	TRBJ1-2	TRBV19	-	TGTGCCAGTAATGACCCCACCGGAAGGGTGAGGGGCTACACCTTC	CASNDPTGRVRGYTF
-	TRBJ2-6	TRBV20-1	-	TGCAGTGCTAGACTGGGTCCGTGGTCCAACTCTGGGGCCAACGTCCTGACTTTC	CSARLGPWSNSGANVLTF
-	TRBJ1-3	TRBV11-2	-	TGTGCCAGCAGCTTAGTTGGGTTCAGGGGTGGAAACACCATATATTTT	CASSLVGFRGGNTIYF
-	TRBJ2-1	TRBV28	many	TGTGCCAGCAGTTCCGGGGACGCCACCTACAATGAGCAGTTCTTC	CASSSGDATYNEQFF
TRBD2	TRBJ2-1	TRBV19	few	TGTGCCAGTAGTGCGGCTAGCGGGAGGGCCATTAATGAGCAGTTCTTC	CASSAASGRAINEQFF
-	TRBJ1-6	TRBV6-2/TRBV6-3	-	TGTGCCAGCAGTTACGCGATCCCGAGCAGGGGTTATAATTCACCCCTCCACTTT	CASSYAIPSRGYNSPLHF
-	TRBJ1-1	TRBV7-9	few	TGTGCCAGCAGCTTAGGCCAGGGAACCTACACTGAAGCTTTCTTT	CASSLGQGTYTEAFF